This TCR beta chain was identified during a study of blood T cell repertoires in COVID-19. Germline V gene data show CDR1 as SGHTA and CDR2 as FQGNSA. V trimming: 5 bases; J trimming: 5 bases; junction bases outside the gene matches: 16. This CDR3 region has 18 residues. The assay was immunoSEQ multiplex PCR, and TCRdb's table has in-frame clones only and misses some. Here the sample spans some 190,000 clones, around 90% being singletons. This chain joins TRBV7-2 and TRBJ2-7; TRBD2 matches at 12 bases. The sequencing sample was made of peripheral blood. The TCR originated in a human donor in a cohort sampled during active COVID-19. CDR3 bases: TGTGCCAGCAGCCCCGAAAGGCGCCTAGCGGGGGGGCAGGACGAGCAGTACTTC. Amino acid sequence: CASSPERRLAGGQDEQYF.